The clone carrying this TCR beta chain was observed a handful of times. PCR was performed a second time for roughly 7 to 12 cycles using a sample-barcoded 5' primer and a J-beta primer mix. TCRdb ran MiXCR on the 5' RACE reads and lists one entry per CDR3 protein. Counted here are over a million distinct CDR3 sequences, 59% occurring once; the ten biggest clones make up 6.5% to 8.5%. The sample comes from a study of blood T cells in healthy people across ages. Isolated per sample were at least 7 million PBMCs. Trimming shortened V by 2 bases and J by 0 bases, and 11 bases separated the two germline ends. This CDR3 has 15 residues. Germline CDR1 and CDR2: MNHEY and SVGAGI.

The chain is built from TRBV6-5 and TRBJ2-7; a weak D match, TRBD1 (6 bases). The sequenced sample consisted of blood. The receptor's source is a man aged 18 to 29 in good health. CDR3 sequence reads: CASSYGTPNSYEQYF. In DNA form, the CDR3 reads TGTGCCAGCAGTTACGGGACACCGAACTCCTACGAGCAGTACTTC.